This TCR beta chain stems from a study of blood T cell repertoires in COVID-19. The CDR3 consists of 14 residues. The V end was cut by 3 bases, the J end by 2 bases, with 11 bases between. Germline CDR1 and CDR2: MNHEY and SMNVEV (reference sequence). Produced via immunoSEQ multiplex PCR; TCRdb's table is partial and in-frame only. Found here are more than 65,000 clones, roughly nine tenths of them singletons; the top ten hold approximately 9.3%. The rearrangement uses TRBV27 and TRBJ2-7; tentative D call: TRBD1 (5 bases). The sequence was obtained from a man between 45 and 60 years old with acute or convalescent COVID-19. Sequenced: peripheral blood. The CDR3 DNA is TGTGCCAGCAGTTTTAACAGGATCCCCTACGAGCAGTACTTC. Its translation: CASSFNRIPYEQYF.